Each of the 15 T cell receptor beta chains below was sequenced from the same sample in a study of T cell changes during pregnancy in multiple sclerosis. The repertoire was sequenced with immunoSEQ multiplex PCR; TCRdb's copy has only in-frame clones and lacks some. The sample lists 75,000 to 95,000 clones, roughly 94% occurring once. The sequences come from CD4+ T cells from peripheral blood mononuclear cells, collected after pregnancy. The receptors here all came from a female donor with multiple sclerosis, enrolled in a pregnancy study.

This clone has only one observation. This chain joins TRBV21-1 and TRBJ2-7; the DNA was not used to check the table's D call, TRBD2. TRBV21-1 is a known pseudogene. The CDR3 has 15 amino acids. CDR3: CASSKGRSGKDEQYF. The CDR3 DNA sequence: TGTGCCAGCAGCAAAGGACGTAGCGGGAAGGACGAGCAGTACTTC.

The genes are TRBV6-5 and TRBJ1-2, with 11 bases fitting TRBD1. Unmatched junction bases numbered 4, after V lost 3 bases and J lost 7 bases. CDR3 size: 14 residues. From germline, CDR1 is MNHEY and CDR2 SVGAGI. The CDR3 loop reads CASSYHGTGGGYTF. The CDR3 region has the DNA TGTGCCAGCAGTTATCACGGGACAGGGGGTGGCTACACCTTC.

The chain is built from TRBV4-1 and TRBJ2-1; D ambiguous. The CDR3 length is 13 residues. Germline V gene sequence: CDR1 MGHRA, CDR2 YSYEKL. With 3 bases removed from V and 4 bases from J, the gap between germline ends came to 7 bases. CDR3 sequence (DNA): TGCGCCAGCAGCCACCGCGCATACAATGAGCAGTTCTTC. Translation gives CASSHRAYNEQFF.

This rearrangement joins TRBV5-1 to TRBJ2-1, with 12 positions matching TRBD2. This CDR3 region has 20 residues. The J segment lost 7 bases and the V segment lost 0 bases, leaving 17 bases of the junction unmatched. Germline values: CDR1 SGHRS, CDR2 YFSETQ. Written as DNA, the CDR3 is TGCGCCAGCAGCTTGGAACTATTGGCTAGCGGGAGGGAGAAAGTAAATGAGCAGTTCTTC. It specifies CASSLELLASGREKVNEQFF.

For the CDR3, the DNA is TGTGCCAGCAGCCCAACAAGCGGAGTCGATGAGCAGTTCTTC. This sequence encodes CASSPTSGVDEQFF. V usage is TRBV11-3 and J usage is TRBJ2-1; D is possibly TRBD2 (5 bases). The CDR3 runs to 14 residues. V shed 5 bases and J shed 8 bases, with 16 bases lying between them. Per germline, CDR1 SGHNT and CDR2 YENEEA.

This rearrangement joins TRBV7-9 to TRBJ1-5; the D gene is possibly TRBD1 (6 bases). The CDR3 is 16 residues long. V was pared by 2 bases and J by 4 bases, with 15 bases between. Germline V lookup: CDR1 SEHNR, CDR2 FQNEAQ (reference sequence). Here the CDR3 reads CASSLNDPQGNQPQHF. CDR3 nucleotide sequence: TGTGCCAGCAGCTTAAATGACCCTCAGGGGAATCAGCCCCAGCATTTT.

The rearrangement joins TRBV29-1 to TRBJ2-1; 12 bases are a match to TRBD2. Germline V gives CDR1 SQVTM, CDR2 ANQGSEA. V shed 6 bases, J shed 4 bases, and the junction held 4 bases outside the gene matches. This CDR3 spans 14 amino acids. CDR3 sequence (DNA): TGCAGCGTACGGACTAGCGGGAAATACAATGAGCAGTTCTTC. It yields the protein CSVRTSGKYNEQFF.

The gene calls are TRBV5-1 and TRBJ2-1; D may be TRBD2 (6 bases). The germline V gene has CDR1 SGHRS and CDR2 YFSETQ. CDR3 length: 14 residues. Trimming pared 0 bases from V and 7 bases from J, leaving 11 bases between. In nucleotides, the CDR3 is TGCGCCAGCAGCTTGGCCGCTAGCGTGAATGAGCAGTTCTTC. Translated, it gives CASSLAASVNEQFF.

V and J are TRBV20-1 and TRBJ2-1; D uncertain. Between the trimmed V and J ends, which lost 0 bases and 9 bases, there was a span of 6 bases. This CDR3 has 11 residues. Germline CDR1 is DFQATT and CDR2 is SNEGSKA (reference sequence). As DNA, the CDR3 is TGCAGTGCTAGAGAATATTCTGAGCAGTTCTTC. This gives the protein CSAREYSEQFF.

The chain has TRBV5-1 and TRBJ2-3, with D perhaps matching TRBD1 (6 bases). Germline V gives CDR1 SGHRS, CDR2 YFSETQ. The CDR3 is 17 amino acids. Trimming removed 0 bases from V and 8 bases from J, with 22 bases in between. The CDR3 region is CASSLELGQGIGGTQYF. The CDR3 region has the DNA TGCGCCAGCAGCTTGGAATTGGGTCAGGGGATAGGAGGTACGCAGTATTTT.

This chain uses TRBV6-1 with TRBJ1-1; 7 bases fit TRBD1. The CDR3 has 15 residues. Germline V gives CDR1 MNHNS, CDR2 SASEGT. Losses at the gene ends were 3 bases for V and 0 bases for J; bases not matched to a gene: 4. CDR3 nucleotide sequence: TGTGCCAGCAGTGACCGACAGGGCATGAACACTGAAGCTTTCTTT. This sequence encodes CASSDRQGMNTEAFF.

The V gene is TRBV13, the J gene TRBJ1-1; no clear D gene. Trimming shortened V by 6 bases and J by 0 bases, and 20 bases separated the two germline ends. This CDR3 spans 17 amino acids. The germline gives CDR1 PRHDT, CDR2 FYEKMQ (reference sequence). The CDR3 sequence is CASRPTGWNEVNTEAFF. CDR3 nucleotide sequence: TGTGCCAGCAGACCCACCGGGTGGAATGAGGTGAACACTGAAGCTTTCTTT. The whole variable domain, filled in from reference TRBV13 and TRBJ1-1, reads AAGVIQSPRHLIKEKRETATLKCYPIPRHDTVYWYQQGPGQDPQFLISFYEKMQSDKGSIPDRFSAQQFSDYHSELNMSSLELGDSALYFCASRPTGWNEVNTEAFFGQGTRLTVV.

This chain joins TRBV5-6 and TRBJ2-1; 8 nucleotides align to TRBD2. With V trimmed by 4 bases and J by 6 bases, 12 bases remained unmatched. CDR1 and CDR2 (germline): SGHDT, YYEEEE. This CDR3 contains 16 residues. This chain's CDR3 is CASSRISGIPSNEQFF. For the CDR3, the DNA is TGTGCCAGCAGCCGGATTAGCGGGATCCCTTCCAATGAGCAGTTCTTC.

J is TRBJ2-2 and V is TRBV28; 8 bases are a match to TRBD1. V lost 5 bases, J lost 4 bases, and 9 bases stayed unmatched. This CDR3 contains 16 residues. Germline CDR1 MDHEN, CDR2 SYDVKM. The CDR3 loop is CASSPTGQGITGELFF. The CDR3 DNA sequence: TGTGCCAGCAGTCCTACCGGACAGGGCATCACCGGGGAGCTGTTTTTT. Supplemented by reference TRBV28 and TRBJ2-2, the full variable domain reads DVKVTQSSRYLVKRTGEKVFLECVQDMDHENMFWYRQDPGLGLRLIYFSYDVKMKEKGDIPEGYSVSREKKERFSLILESASTNQTSMYLCASSPTGQGITGELFFGEGSRLTVL.

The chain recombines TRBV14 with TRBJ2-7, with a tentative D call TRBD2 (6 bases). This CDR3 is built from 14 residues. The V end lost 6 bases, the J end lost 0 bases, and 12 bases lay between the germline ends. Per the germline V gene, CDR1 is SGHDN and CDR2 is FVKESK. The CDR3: CASSLIAASYEQYF. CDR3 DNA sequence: TGTGCCAGCAGTCTTATAGCGGCCTCCTACGAGCAGTACTTC.